These 6 T cell receptor beta chains share one sample of origin, sequenced in a study of regulatory T cells in long-lasting Graves disease. Through Arm-PCR of CDR3 regions and iRepertoire HTBI primers, TCR beta libraries were built. TCRdb re-derived calls from the multiplex PCR reads in MiXCR, one entry per CDR3 protein. Of about 660,000 distinct CDR3 sequences in the sample, roughly 30% were seen once. The sample's time point: persistent/refractory GD, antithyroid drugs over 5 years with positive TRAb. Isolated PBMC RNA provided the starting material for the TCR library. The sample in question was peripheral blood mononuclear cells (PBMCs), obtained when the disease was refractory, from a patient treated with antithyroid drugs. The receptor set was obtained from a female donor with Graves disease.

The sample holds many counts of this clonotype. J is TRBJ1-2 and V is TRBV28; unclear D gene. Deletions cut 8 bases from V and 0 bases from J, with 16 bases between. Germline V lookup: CDR1 MDHEN, CDR2 SYDVKM. CDR3 size: 15 residues. The CDR3 DNA follows: TGTGCCAGCGCAGTTCGAGACTCAGCTAACTATGGCTACACCTTC. Residues: CASAVRDSANYGYTF.

Regarding this clonotype: Mismatch with germline at one junction end may stem from a read error. This sequence joins TRBV28 and TRBJ1-5, with TRBD1 matching over 8 bases. CDR1 and CDR2 from the germline V gene are MDHEN and SYDVKM. The CDR3 totals 17 residues. The CDR3: CASSLLQGAGGNQPLHF. In DNA, the CDR3 is TGTGCCAGCAGCCTACTCCAGGGGGCAGGTGGCAATCAGCCCCTGCATTTT.

CDR3 coding DNA: TGCAGCGTTCTCAGCTATAAGGTGGATGAGCAGTTCTTC. Translated, it gives CSVLSYKVDEQFF. The chain has TRBV29-1 and TRBJ2-1; D uncertain. V was pared by 5 bases and J by 8 bases, with 16 bases between. The CDR3 covers 13 residues. The germline gives CDR1 SQVTM, CDR2 ANQGSEA.

The V and J genes are TRBV12-3 or TRBV12-4 and TRBJ1-4, with D maybe TRBD1 (6 bases). Trimming pared 3 bases from V and 0 bases from J, leaving 11 bases between. CDR3 length equals 16 residues. The CDR3 nucleotides are TGTGCCAGCAGTTTTGGCACAGGGTCAACTAATGAAAAACTGTTTTTT. Translated, it gives CASSFGTGSTNEKLFF.

Concerning this clonotype: One end of the junction varies from germline; a read error may be responsible. The CDR3 spells CTTSRGRGIIAEAFF. CDR3 in DNA: TGTACCACCAGCAGAGGCAGGGGGATTATCGCTGAAGCTTTCTTT. The chain carries TRBV15 and TRBJ1-1; 7 nucleotides match TRBD1. Germline assignment: CDR1 LNHNV and CDR2 YYDKDF (reference sequence). The CDR3 loop spans 15 amino acids.

This clonotype was seen at least ten times. The chain recombines TRBV28 with TRBJ2-7; D is possibly TRBD2 (7 bases). Per the germline V gene, CDR1 is MDHEN and CDR2 is SYDVKM. V lost 1 base to trimming and J lost 4 bases, with 17 bases between them. The CDR3 length is 16 residues. The CDR3 is CASSLFGGSGKYEQYF. As DNA, the CDR3 is TGTGCCAGCAGTTTATTCGGGGGCAGCGGGAAATACGAGCAGTACTTC. The whole variable domain, filled in from reference TRBV28 and TRBJ2-7, reads DVKVTQSSRYLVKRTGEKVFLECVQDMDHENMFWYRQDPGLGLRLIYFSYDVKMKEKGDIPEGYSVSREKKERFSLILESASTNQTSMYLCASSLFGGSGKYEQYFGPGTRLTVT.